These 5 T cell receptor beta chains were sequenced from one sample in a study of Ad26.COV2.S vaccination and SARS-CoV-2 variants. TCRdb's table, derived via immunoSEQ multiplex PCR, lists solely in-frame clones and lacks some. The sample shows roughly 510,000 clones, 70% to 90% of them seen only once. Treatment in this sample: about 20 received Ad26.COV2.S at low or high dose, single or two shots; about five received placebo; per-sample allocation not given. All samples were drawn on day 63, counting from the first vaccine or placebo injection. The input for sequencing was peripheral blood, taken in a trial of Ad26.COV2.S vaccine versus placebo. These receptors were collected from a person aged 18 to 59 who received the Ad26.COV2.S COVID-19 vaccine or a placebo.

V is TRBV5-1 and J is TRBJ2-7, with D maybe TRBD2 (7 bases). CDR3 length: 14 amino acids. The ends were cut back, 4 bases at V and 0 bases at J, with 11 bases in the middle. Germline CDR1 is SGHRS and CDR2 is YFSETQ. CDR3 residues: CASSRGDNSYEQYF. Written as DNA, the CDR3 is TGCGCCAGCAGCCGGGGGGACAACTCCTACGAGCAGTACTTC.

The chain combines TRBV5-1 with TRBJ2-2; D might be TRBD2 (5 bases). V lost 6 bases and J 5 bases, leaving 14 bases between the germline ends. The germline gives CDR1 SGHRS, CDR2 YFSETQ. This CDR3 is 14 amino acids long. In DNA, the CDR3 is TGCGCCAGCAAGGATCTAGCTGGTACCGGGGAGCTGTTTTTT. Translated: CASKDLAGTGELFF.

V and J are TRBV30 and TRBJ1-4; D is undetermined. Germline V gene lookup returns CDR1 GTSNPN and CDR2 SVGIG (reference sequence). V lost 2 bases to trimming and J lost 7 bases, with 14 bases between them. The CDR3 runs to 14 residues. DNA of the CDR3: TGTGCCTGGAGTCAGAGGGCTTGGGGTGAAAAACTGTTTTTT. This translates into CAWSQRAWGEKLFF.

The V gene is TRBV29-1, the J gene TRBJ1-1; perhaps TRBD1 as D (6 bases). The CDR3 loop spans 11 amino acids. From germline, CDR1 is SQVTM and CDR2 ANQGSEA. Trimming removed 8 bases at V and 6 bases at J, with 13 bases between. The CDR3 sequence: CSQVTGSEAFF. CDR3 DNA sequence: TGCAGCCAAGTTACAGGGTCTGAAGCTTTCTTT.

This chain uses TRBV18 with TRBJ2-5; no reliable D call. This CDR3 contains 13 residues. The V and J ends lost 6 bases and 1 base respectively, with 9 bases between them. Germline V gene data show CDR1 as KGHSH and CDR2 as LQKENI. The CDR3 DNA reads as TGTGCCAGCTCCCCCGGCCTCCAAGAGACCCAGTACTTC. Amino acids: CASSPGLQETQYF.